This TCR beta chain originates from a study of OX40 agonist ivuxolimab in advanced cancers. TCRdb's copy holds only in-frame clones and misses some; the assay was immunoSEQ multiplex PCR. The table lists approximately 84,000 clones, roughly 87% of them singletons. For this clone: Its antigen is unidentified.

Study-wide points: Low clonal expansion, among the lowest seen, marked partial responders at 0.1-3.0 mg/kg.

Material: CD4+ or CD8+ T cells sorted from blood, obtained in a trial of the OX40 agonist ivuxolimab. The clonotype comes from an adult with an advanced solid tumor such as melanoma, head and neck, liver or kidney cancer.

The CDR3: CASSPRLAGELSSYEQYF. CDR3 bases: TGTGCCAGCAGCCCCAGACTAGCGGGGGAACTAAGCTCCTACGAGCAGTACTTC. The chain carries TRBV11-2 and TRBJ2-7; 12 bases align to TRBD2. There are 18 residues in the CDR3. The ends lost 5 bases at V and 0 bases at J; junction bases unmatched: 11. CDR1 and CDR2 from the germline V gene are SGHAT and FQNNGV.